The TCR beta chain under discussion was sequenced for a study of CD8 T cells in Susac syndrome. From blood CD8+ and CD4+ T cells, TCR beta sequences were generated. The authors negatively isolated CD8+ and CD4+ T cells and FACS-enriched TEMRA cells. As concerns this clonotype: What it binds is unknown.

Broader study findings: Individuals included in the TCR sequencing and HLA analysis were acknowledged by the study to be relatively few in number.

The CDR3 runs 12 residues. In germline, CDR1 is SNHLY, CDR2 FYNNEI. V was pared by 4 bases and J by 3 bases, with 6 bases between. With random hexamers, reverse transcription was performed on about 0.5 to 1 ug of RNA. Coverage of TCR beta CDR3 amplification by immunoSEQ multiplex PCR extended to 54 Vbeta and 13 Jbeta. TCRdb re-called the immunoSEQ multiplex PCR reads through MiXCR, storing one row per CDR3 protein. The sample lists approximately 150,000 distinct CDR3 sequences, roughly 94% occurring once. The sample comprised CD4+ T cells from PBMCs. The TCR originated in a human donor in good health. V and J are TRBV2 and TRBJ1-2; TRBD1 might be the D (5 bases). The CDR3 loop reads CASSGDYYGYTF. As DNA, the CDR3 is TGTGCCAGCAGTGGGGACTACTATGGCTACACCTTC.